This T cell receptor (beta chain) was profiled in a study of post-analysis software for immune sequencing data. Presence of unique molecular identifiers characterized the TCR beta cDNA libraries. There were 1 to 10 million T cells, and 480,000 or so cDNA molecules came from them. MiXCR, applied by TCRdb to the PCR reads, yields one record per CDR3 protein. The sample records 600,000 to 700,000 distinct CDR3 sequences, over 45% being singletons. In the case of this clonotype: Its antigen remains unidentified.

The CDR3 contains 12 residues. The V segment lost 5 bases and the J segment 11 bases; nucleotides outside the gene matches: 6. General study findings and limits: Elevated frequency relative to controls characterized several TRBV segments in patients, TRBV5-6, TRBV5-1 and TRBV20-1 among them. With F measure, samples from one preparation batch clustered together strongly. Controls had significantly higher normalized Chao1 diversity than multiple sclerosis patients.

Specimen: blood. The V gene is TRBV12-3 or TRBV12-4, the J gene TRBJ2-5; 9 nucleotides align to TRBD1. The TCR comes from a girl aged 2-10 years with multiple sclerosis. The CDR3 sequence: CASSRTGGGQYF. The CDR3 nucleotides are TGTGCCAGCAGTCGAACAGGGGGCGGGCAGTACTTC.